These T cell receptor beta chains were read from a single sample in a study of identical twins. TCRdb fed the 5' RACE reads into MiXCR, producing one record per CDR3 protein. The repertoire holds more than 400,000 distinct CDR3 sequences, roughly 15% seen once, with 0.44% in the top ten. The same data also contributed to another study, on yellow fever vaccine responses in identical twins.

The sample was CD4+ T cells sorted from blood. The receptors derive from a young woman in good health. Each CDR3 is given with its conserved first and last residue. Each record gives: D gene, CDR3 length, clone size, V gene, J gene, CDR3 protein, CDR3 DNA. The D gene is left open where the match is weak. Rows may omit the clone size; those that give it use once, few, many or a size class.

d_call: TRBD1; cdr3_length: 14; clone_size: few; v_call: TRBV2; j_call: TRBJ1-1; cdr3_aa: CASRGRTGGTEAFF; cdr3_nt: TGTGCCAGCAGGGGTCGGACAGGGGGAACTGAAGCTTTCTTT
d_call: .; cdr3_length: 14; clone_size: .; v_call: TRBV12-3/TRBV12-4; j_call: TRBJ1-4; cdr3_aa: CASSYAATNEKLFF; cdr3_nt: TGTGCCAGCAGTTACGCTGCAACTAATGAAAAACTGTTTTTT
d_call: .; cdr3_length: 13; clone_size: .; v_call: TRBV20-1; j_call: TRBJ2-7; cdr3_aa: CSAPFDRSYEQYF; cdr3_nt: TGCAGTGCTCCTTTTGATAGGAGCTACGAGCAGTACTTC
d_call: .; cdr3_length: 16; clone_size: .; v_call: TRBV14; j_call: TRBJ2-7; cdr3_aa: CASSQGLARDRYEQYF; cdr3_nt: TGTGCCAGCAGCCAAGGTCTAGCCAGGGACCGGTACGAGCAGTACTTC
d_call: TRBD2; cdr3_length: 15; clone_size: few; v_call: TRBV2; j_call: TRBJ2-3; cdr3_aa: CASSNRLAGTDTQYF; cdr3_nt: TGTGCCAGCAGTAATAGGCTAGCGGGCACAGATACGCAGTATTTT
d_call: .; cdr3_length: 11; clone_size: .; v_call: TRBV12-3/TRBV12-4; j_call: TRBJ2-6; cdr3_aa: CAISRANVLTF; cdr3_nt: TGTGCCATCTCGAGGGCCAACGTCCTGACTTTC
d_call: TRBD1; cdr3_length: 15; clone_size: .; v_call: TRBV7-9; j_call: TRBJ2-1; cdr3_aa: CASSLGQGFENEQFF; cdr3_nt: TGTGCCAGCAGCCTTGGACAGGGGTTTGAGAATGAGCAGTTCTTC
d_call: TRBD2; cdr3_length: 16; clone_size: few; v_call: TRBV11-2; j_call: TRBJ2-3; cdr3_aa: CASSVTSGVSTDTQYF; cdr3_nt: TGTGCCAGCAGCGTAACTAGCGGCGTAAGCACAGATACGCAGTATTTT
d_call: TRBD1; cdr3_length: 15; clone_size: .; v_call: TRBV10-1; j_call: TRBJ2-3; cdr3_aa: CASSESTGTADTQYF; cdr3_nt: TGCGCCAGCAGTGAGTCGACCGGGACAGCAGATACGCAGTATTTT
d_call: TRBD2; cdr3_length: 20; clone_size: .; v_call: TRBV2; j_call: TRBJ2-3; cdr3_aa: CASSEARTSGRALGTDTQYF; cdr3_nt: TGTGCCAGCAGTGAAGCCCGGACTAGCGGGAGGGCCCTGGGCACAGACACGCAGTATTTT
d_call: .; cdr3_length: 11; clone_size: few; v_call: TRBV20-1; j_call: TRBJ1-1; cdr3_aa: CSARTGFEAFF; cdr3_nt: TGCAGTGCTAGAACGGGATTTGAAGCTTTCTTT
d_call: TRBD1; cdr3_length: 15; clone_size: .; v_call: TRBV7-3; j_call: TRBJ2-3; cdr3_aa: CASSLSGTGTDTQYF; cdr3_nt: TGTGCCAGCAGCTTATCTGGGACAGGCACAGATACGCAGTATTTT
d_call: .; cdr3_length: 15; clone_size: few; v_call: TRBV15; j_call: TRBJ1-3; cdr3_aa: CATSRRDDSGNTIYF; cdr3_nt: TGTGCCACCAGCAGGAGGGACGATTCTGGAAACACCATATATTTT
d_call: TRBD1; cdr3_length: 13; clone_size: many; v_call: TRBV7-9; j_call: TRBJ1-6; cdr3_aa: CASTRQGSSPLHF; cdr3_nt: TGTGCCAGCACCCGACAGGGCTCCTCACCCCTCCACTTT
d_call: .; cdr3_length: 13; clone_size: few; v_call: TRBV7-2; j_call: TRBJ2-1; cdr3_aa: CASSFSRGGEQFF; cdr3_nt: TGTGCCAGCAGCTTCTCTAGGGGAGGTGAGCAGTTCTTC
d_call: .; cdr3_length: 15; clone_size: many; v_call: TRBV28; j_call: TRBJ2-1; cdr3_aa: CASSPYFSGSYEQFF; cdr3_nt: TGTGCCAGCAGCCCTTATTTTTCCGGAAGTTATGAGCAGTTCTTC
d_call: .; cdr3_length: 11; clone_size: .; v_call: TRBV6-5; j_call: TRBJ2-2; cdr3_aa: CASSYFGELFF; cdr3_nt: TGTGCCAGCAGTTACTTCGGGGAGCTGTTTTTT
d_call: TRBD1; cdr3_length: 14; clone_size: .; v_call: TRBV12-3/TRBV12-4; j_call: TRBJ1-5; cdr3_aa: CASRRTGDDQPQHF; cdr3_nt: TGTGCCAGCAGACGCACAGGGGACGATCAGCCCCAGCATTTT
d_call: TRBD2; cdr3_length: 16; clone_size: few; v_call: TRBV7-9; j_call: TRBJ2-7; cdr3_aa: CASSSIGTSGTYEQYF; cdr3_nt: TGTGCCAGCAGCTCAATAGGGACTAGCGGCACCTACGAGCAGTACTTC
d_call: TRBD2; cdr3_length: 18; clone_size: few; v_call: TRBV6-1; j_call: TRBJ2-7; cdr3_aa: CASSVRLLAGVLDVEQYF; cdr3_nt: TGTGCCAGCAGCGTACGGTTACTAGCGGGAGTTCTTGACGTCGAGCAGTACTTC
d_call: TRBD2; cdr3_length: 17; clone_size: few; v_call: TRBV25-1; j_call: TRBJ2-5; cdr3_aa: CASSDRSLAGVRETQYF; cdr3_nt: TGTGCCAGCAGTGACCGTTCTCTAGCGGGAGTGAGAGAGACCCAGTACTTC
d_call: .; cdr3_length: 14; clone_size: many; v_call: TRBV12-3/TRBV12-4; j_call: TRBJ2-5; cdr3_aa: CASSFGGLQETQYF; cdr3_nt: TGTGCCAGCAGTTTTGGGGGGCTTCAAGAGACCCAGTACTTC
d_call: .; cdr3_length: 16; clone_size: .; v_call: TRBV6-2/TRBV6-3; j_call: TRBJ2-2; cdr3_aa: CASSYSTGLVTGELFF; cdr3_nt: TGTGCCAGCAGTTACTCGACGGGGTTAGTCACCGGGGAGCTGTTTTTT
d_call: TRBD1; cdr3_length: 15; clone_size: .; v_call: TRBV7-9; j_call: TRBJ2-2; cdr3_aa: CASSRTGTGAGELFF; cdr3_nt: TGTGCCAGCAGTCGCACCGGGACAGGGGCCGGGGAGCTGTTTTTT
d_call: TRBD2; cdr3_length: 16; clone_size: .; v_call: TRBV27; j_call: TRBJ2-5; cdr3_aa: CTSSLGTSGNQETQYF; cdr3_nt: TGCACCAGCAGTCTGGGGACTAGCGGAAACCAAGAGACCCAGTACTTC
d_call: .; cdr3_length: 13; clone_size: .; v_call: TRBV6-1; j_call: TRBJ2-5; cdr3_aa: CASRNAGLETQYF; cdr3_nt: TGTGCCAGCCGTAACGCAGGGCTGGAGACCCAGTACTTC
d_call: .; cdr3_length: 15; clone_size: .; v_call: TRBV7-8; j_call: TRBJ2-3; cdr3_aa: CASSPHRTSTDTQYF; cdr3_nt: TGTGCCAGCAGCCCCCACAGAACTAGCACAGATACGCAGTATTTT
d_call: TRBD2; cdr3_length: 16; clone_size: .; v_call: TRBV5-5; j_call: TRBJ2-3; cdr3_aa: CASSWLPGLAPDTQYF; cdr3_nt: TGTGCCAGCAGCTGGCTTCCGGGACTAGCTCCAGATACGCAGTATTTT
d_call: .; cdr3_length: 15; clone_size: .; v_call: TRBV20-1; j_call: TRBJ2-1; cdr3_aa: CSARAPGVVENEQFF; cdr3_nt: TGCAGTGCTAGAGCCCCAGGGGTAGTTGAGAATGAGCAGTTCTTC
d_call: TRBD2; cdr3_length: 14; clone_size: few; v_call: TRBV20-1; j_call: TRBJ2-2; cdr3_aa: CSAILAGGPGELFF; cdr3_nt: TGCAGTGCGATACTAGCGGGGGGTCCCGGGGAGCTGTTTTTT
d_call: TRBD2; cdr3_length: 16; clone_size: .; v_call: TRBV2; j_call: TRBJ2-2; cdr3_aa: CASSESLAGYTGELFF; cdr3_nt: TGTGCCAGCAGTGAAAGTCTAGCGGGATACACCGGGGAGCTGTTTTTT
d_call: .; cdr3_length: 18; clone_size: .; v_call: TRBV11-2; j_call: TRBJ2-7; cdr3_aa: CASSLIGRGGSLSYEQYF; cdr3_nt: TGTGCCAGCAGCCTCATTGGCAGGGGAGGTTCCCTATCCTACGAGCAGTACTTC
d_call: .; cdr3_length: 15; clone_size: .; v_call: TRBV5-1; j_call: TRBJ2-1; cdr3_aa: CASSLIQGGYNEQFF; cdr3_nt: TGCGCCAGCAGCCTTATACAGGGTGGCTACAATGAGCAGTTCTTC
d_call: .; cdr3_length: 15; clone_size: many; v_call: TRBV11-2; j_call: TRBJ2-1; cdr3_aa: CASSLDLIADNEQFF; cdr3_nt: TGTGCCAGCAGCTTAGATCTTATAGCGGACAATGAGCAGTTCTTC
d_call: .; cdr3_length: 12; clone_size: few; v_call: TRBV12-3/TRBV12-4; j_call: TRBJ1-2; cdr3_aa: CASSNPLDGYTF; cdr3_nt: TGTGCCAGCAGTAACCCGCTCGATGGCTACACCTTC
d_call: .; cdr3_length: 14; clone_size: few; v_call: TRBV10-2; j_call: TRBJ2-3; cdr3_aa: CASRRTTWGDTQYF; cdr3_nt: TGCGCCAGCAGGAGGACTACCTGGGGAGATACGCAGTATTTT
d_call: .; cdr3_length: 16; clone_size: few; v_call: TRBV7-2; j_call: TRBJ2-2; cdr3_aa: CASSLVNGALGGELFF; cdr3_nt: TGTGCCAGCAGCTTAGTGAATGGGGCGTTGGGCGGGGAGCTGTTTTTT
d_call: TRBD2; cdr3_length: 15; clone_size: .; v_call: TRBV10-1; j_call: TRBJ2-3; cdr3_aa: CASSYGLAGSNTQYF; cdr3_nt: TGCGCCAGCAGCTACGGACTAGCGGGATCAAATACGCAGTATTTT
d_call: TRBD1; cdr3_length: 14; clone_size: few; v_call: TRBV5-1; j_call: TRBJ1-1; cdr3_aa: CASSFGTGFTEAFF; cdr3_nt: TGCGCCAGCAGCTTCGGGACAGGATTCACTGAAGCTTTCTTT
d_call: .; cdr3_length: 12; clone_size: few; v_call: TRBV10-3; j_call: TRBJ1-5; cdr3_aa: CAISEGYQPQHF; cdr3_nt: TGTGCCATCAGTGAGGGGTATCAGCCCCAGCATTTT
d_call: TRBD1; cdr3_length: 15; clone_size: few; v_call: TRBV4-1; j_call: TRBJ2-5; cdr3_aa: CASSMGQGFQETQYF; cdr3_nt: TGCGCCAGCAGCATGGGACAGGGGTTTCAAGAGACCCAGTACTTC
d_call: .; cdr3_length: 17; clone_size: few; v_call: TRBV2; j_call: TRBJ2-2; cdr3_aa: CASSEGMGIANTGELFF; cdr3_nt: TGTGCCAGCAGTGAGGGAATGGGAATCGCGAACACCGGGGAGCTGTTTTTT
d_call: .; cdr3_length: 15; clone_size: many; v_call: TRBV12-3/TRBV12-4; j_call: TRBJ2-2; cdr3_aa: CASSLVGAGTGELFF; cdr3_nt: TGTGCCAGCAGTTTAGTGGGAGCGGGCACCGGGGAGCTGTTTTTT
d_call: TRBD1; cdr3_length: 15; clone_size: few; v_call: TRBV6-1; j_call: TRBJ1-2; cdr3_aa: CASSKYRGANYGYTF; cdr3_nt: TGTGCCAGCAGTAAATACAGGGGAGCTAACTATGGCTACACCTTC
d_call: .; cdr3_length: 13; clone_size: .; v_call: TRBV2; j_call: TRBJ1-2; cdr3_aa: CASRGGQNNGYTF; cdr3_nt: TGTGCCAGCAGGGGAGGACAGAACAATGGCTACACCTTC
d_call: .; cdr3_length: 13; clone_size: .; v_call: TRBV6-1; j_call: TRBJ2-5; cdr3_aa: CASGTLYQETQYF; cdr3_nt: TGTGCCAGCGGGACTTTGTACCAAGAGACCCAGTACTTC
d_call: .; cdr3_length: 14; clone_size: .; v_call: TRBV12-3/TRBV12-4; j_call: TRBJ1-2; cdr3_aa: CASRRLTPFYGYTF; cdr3_nt: TGTGCCAGCAGGAGACTGACACCCTTCTATGGCTACACCTTC
d_call: TRBD2; cdr3_length: 13; clone_size: .; v_call: TRBV29-1; j_call: TRBJ2-2; cdr3_aa: CGVGTSGTGELFF; cdr3_nt: TGCGGCGTCGGGACTAGTGGGACCGGGGAGCTGTTTTTT
d_call: TRBD2; cdr3_length: 14; clone_size: few; v_call: TRBV10-3; j_call: TRBJ2-1; cdr3_aa: CAISPSGSYNEQFF; cdr3_nt: TGTGCCATCAGTCCTAGCGGGAGCTACAATGAGCAGTTCTTC
d_call: .; cdr3_length: 13; clone_size: .; v_call: TRBV12-3/TRBV12-4; j_call: TRBJ1-2; cdr3_aa: CASSLRNGQRYTF; cdr3_nt: TGTGCCAGCAGCCTCCGGAATGGACAACGCTACACCTTC